Following are 23 T cell receptor beta chains from one sample sequenced in a study of cytomegalovirus exposure and HLA in healthy donors. The PCR had 60 Vbeta and 13 Jbeta primers. TCRdb's copy holds only in-frame clones and misses some; the assay was immunoSEQ multiplex PCR. The table includes under 200,000 clones, around 77% detected once. Sequenced input: PBMCs. The receptors were sampled from a woman younger than 45 in good health and CMV-seropositive.

J is TRBJ2-2 and V is TRBV9; TRBD2 matches 7 bases. With V trimmed by 1 base and J by 7 bases, 4 bases remained unmatched. This CDR3 spans 14 amino acids. The germline CDR1 and CDR2 sequences are SGDLS and YYNGEE. The CDR3 DNA reads as TGTGCCAGCAGCGTATACAGGACTAGCGGGGAGCTGTTTTTT. This codes for CASSVYRTSGELFF.

The chain links TRBV2 to TRBJ2-1, with D tentatively TRBD2 (6 bases). In germline, CDR1 is SNHLY, CDR2 FYNNEI. The CDR3 has 16 amino acids. Trimming shortened V by 9 bases and J by 5 bases, and 23 bases separated the two germline ends. The CDR3 region has the DNA TGTGCCAGAACCATAGACCGGGACTGGCAAGACAATGAGCAGTTCTTC. It codes for CARTIDRDWQDNEQFF.

V usage is TRBV4-3 and J usage is TRBJ2-3; weak D call: TRBD2 (6 bases). This CDR3 region has 14 residues. Germline values: CDR1 LGHNA, CDR2 YSLEER. Between the trimmed V and J ends, which lost 4 bases and 9 bases, there was a span of 17 bases. CDR3 coding DNA: TGCGCCAGCAGCCCCGGTCTGGGGAGGAGCACGCAGTATTTT. It yields the protein CASSPGLGRSTQYF.

This chain uses TRBV30 with TRBJ2-1, with a weak D call TRBD2 (5 bases). Trimming removed 2 bases from V and 8 bases from J, with 16 bases in between. The CDR3 is 14 residues long. Per germline, CDR1 GTSNPN and CDR2 SVGIG (reference sequence). The CDR3 coding sequence is TGTGCCTGGAGTCCGGGGATTAGGTGGGATGAGCAGTTCTTC. This translates into CAWSPGIRWDEQFF.

This clone was seen only once. The genes are TRBV10-3 and TRBJ2-1; 13 bases are a match to TRBD2. CDR1 and CDR2 (germline): ENHRY, SYGVKD. CDR3 length: 19 amino acids. With 3 bases clipped from V and 0 bases from J, the junction kept 8 bases outside the gene matches. The CDR3 loop is CAISDWTSGGRSSYNEQFF. CDR3 nucleotide sequence: TGTGCCATCAGTGACTGGACTAGCGGGGGCCGAAGCTCCTACAATGAGCAGTTCTTC.

A remark on this clone: This specimen includes other DNA sequences encoding the same CDR3. The chain links TRBV7-9 to TRBJ1-1, with a tentative D call TRBD1 (5 bases). Germline V lookup: CDR1 SEHNR, CDR2 FQNEAQ (reference sequence). V shed 2 bases and J shed 0 bases, with 13 bases lying between them. This CDR3 spans 16 amino acids. The CDR3 region is CASSLRGSSMNTEAFF. In nucleotides, the CDR3 is TGTGCCAGCAGCTTACGGGGGTCAAGCATGAACACTGAAGCTTTCTTT.

Note on this clone: This sample includes further DNA sequences coding for the same CDR3. V is TRBV2 and J is TRBJ1-5; D may be TRBD1 (5 bases). The germline V gene encodes CDR1 SNHLY and CDR2 FYNNEI. This CDR3 has 15 amino acids. V shed 0 bases and J shed 6 bases, with 12 bases lying between them. The chain's CDR3 is CASSEAGGEGQPQHF. The CDR3 DNA sequence: TGTGCCAGCAGTGAAGCTGGGGGGGAAGGTCAGCCCCAGCATTTT.

This chain uses TRBV14 with TRBJ1-4; D call uncertain. Trimming took 2 bases from V and 7 from J, leaving 23 bases between them. The CDR3 runs 18 residues. Looked up from germline, CDR1 is SGHDN and CDR2 is FVKESK. The CDR3 is CASSQSPGMGQFVEKLFF. The CDR3 DNA follows: TGTGCCAGCAGCCAATCGCCGGGGATGGGTCAATTCGTTGAAAAACTGTTTTTT.

This rearrangement joins TRBV6-1 to TRBJ2-1, with D maybe TRBD1 (5 bases). The CDR3 spans 13 residues. V was trimmed by 4 bases and J by 2 bases, leaving 6 bases between them. Per germline, CDR1 MNHNS and CDR2 SASEGT. CDR3 sequence (DNA): TGTGCCAGCAGTGTAGGGGCCTACAATGAGCAGTTCTTC. It encodes CASSVGAYNEQFF.

V usage is TRBV6-6 and J usage is TRBJ2-3; weak D call: TRBD2 (5 bases). Germline CDR1 and CDR2: MNHNY and SVGAGI (reference sequence). The CDR3 extends over 13 amino acids. Trimming took off 7 bases at V and 4 bases at J, with 12 bases between the two ends. The CDR3 bases are TGTGCCAGCAAATTGAGGGAGCCAGATACGCAGTATTTT. This gives the protein CASKLREPDTQYF.

This chain connects TRBV5-4 to TRBJ2-2; D is perhaps TRBD1 (5 bases). Germline V gene data show CDR1 as SGHNT and CDR2 as YYREEE (reference sequence). The CDR3 length is 16 residues. V gave up 1 base and J gave up 0 bases, with 10 bases separating them. DNA for the CDR3: TGTGCCAGCAGCTTGTCAACAGGACCGAACACCGGGGAGCTGTTTTTT. This translates into CASSLSTGPNTGELFF.

The table lists this clone with a few counts. V and J are TRBV20-1 and TRBJ2-1; weak D call: TRBD1 (6 bases). CDR3 length equals 11 residues. V was cut by 7 bases and J by 10 bases, with 14 bases left in between. Germline assignment: CDR1 DFQATT and CDR2 SNEGSKA (reference sequence). The CDR3 spells CSVPGAREQFF. The CDR3 nucleotides are TGCAGTGTTCCAGGGGCTCGGGAGCAGTTCTTC.

The chain has TRBV10-3 and TRBJ1-6; possibly TRBD1 for D (5 bases). The CDR3 runs to 16 residues. CDR1 is ENHRY and CDR2 is SYGVKD in the germline V gene. The ends were cut back, 0 bases at V and 6 bases at J, with 12 bases in the middle. Here the CDR3 DNA reads TGTGCCATCAGTGAGTCACTGGGACTAAGTAATTCACCCCTCCACTTT. The encoded protein is CAISESLGLSNSPLHF.

V gene TRBV7-2 combines with J gene TRBJ1-5; weak D call: TRBD1 (5 bases). Trimming took 2 bases from V and 4 from J, leaving 15 bases between them. Germline V CDR1 and CDR2: SGHTA, FQGNSA. This CDR3 has 16 residues. The CDR3 DNA reads as TGTGCCAGCAGCTTATTCACGGGGGTTCCAAATCAGCCCCAGCATTTT. The encoded protein is CASSLFTGVPNQPQHF. Full variable domain (outside the CDR3, taken from reference TRBV7-2 and TRBJ1-5): GAGVSQSPSNKVTEKGKDVELRCDPISGHTALYWYRQSLGQGLEFLIYFQGNSAPDKSGLPSDRFSAERTGGSVSTLTIQRTQQEDSAVYLCASSLFTGVPNQPQHFGDGTRLSIL.

The chain employs TRBV12-5 and TRBJ2-1; D is perhaps TRBD1 (6 bases). From germline, CDR1 is LGHNT and CDR2 FRNRAP. V was trimmed by 4 bases and J by 2 bases, leaving 18 bases between them. The CDR3 covers 17 residues. CDR3 region: CASGSPQGKTAYNEQFF. The CDR3 DNA is TGTGCTAGTGGTTCCCCCCAGGGGAAGACGGCCTACAATGAGCAGTTCTTC.

This rearrangement joins TRBV6-1 to TRBJ1-2; D is uncertain. Germline CDR1 reads MNHNS; CDR2 reads SASEGT. Between the trimmed V and J ends, which lost 7 bases and 2 bases, there was a span of 14 bases. The CDR3 length is 14 residues. The DNA for the CDR3 is TGTGCCAGCATCCGAAGCGGGAGGAACTATGGCTACACCTTC. Amino acids: CASIRSGRNYGYTF.

The chain links TRBV4-1 to TRBJ1-1, with a weak D call TRBD1 (6 bases). CDR3 length: 12 residues. Trimming pared 4 bases from V and 4 bases from J, leaving 7 bases between. The germline V gene has CDR1 MGHRA and CDR2 YSYEKL. Here the CDR3 DNA reads TGCGCCAGCAGCCGAGGGGGCACTGAAGCTTTCTTT. Amino acid sequence: CASSRGGTEAFF.

V usage is TRBV19 and J usage is TRBJ1-5; unclear D gene. The CDR3 runs 14 residues. Trimming removed 5 bases at V and 5 bases at J, with 13 bases between. Germline-derived CDR1 and CDR2 are LNHDA and SQIVND (reference sequence). The CDR3 spells CASSFTAAYQPQHF. CDR3 DNA: TGTGCCAGTAGTTTTACAGCGGCTTATCAGCCCCAGCATTTT.

The genes are TRBV7-9 and TRBJ2-1; 7 bases line up with TRBD1. The CDR3 is 17 amino acids. The V gene end was trimmed by 3 bases and the J gene end by 8 bases; junction bases not matched to a gene: 16. Germline-derived CDR1 and CDR2 are SEHNR and FQNEAQ (reference sequence). The CDR3 loop is CASSLITGDGLSDEQFF. The CDR3 bases are TGTGCCAGCAGCTTGATCACAGGGGACGGCTTAAGCGATGAGCAGTTCTTC.

The rearrangement joins TRBV5-1 to TRBJ2-3; D gene ambiguous. The V end was cut by 9 bases, the J end by 1 base, with 12 bases between. Germline CDR1 is SGHRS and CDR2 is YFSETQ. This CDR3 is 13 amino acids long. The CDR3: CATATFRTDTQYF. The DNA of the CDR3 is TGCGCCACCGCGACATTCCGCACAGATACGCAGTATTTT.

This sequence joins TRBV6-5 and TRBJ2-7; D is unclear. V lost 0 bases and J 0 bases, leaving 9 bases between the germline ends. Per germline, CDR1 MNHEY and CDR2 SVGAGI. The CDR3 length is 15 residues. CDR3 region: CASSYSAESSYEQYF. The CDR3 nucleotides are TGTGCCAGCAGTTACTCGGCGGAGAGCTCCTACGAGCAGTACTTC.

CDR3 residues: CASSPGGGDRSAFF. In DNA form, the CDR3 reads TGTGCCAGCAGCCCGGGAGGGGGCGATAGATCGGCTTTCTTT. This chain connects TRBV5-6 to TRBJ1-1; 7 bases agree with TRBD1. CDR3 size: 14 residues. V lost 4 bases to trimming and J lost 11 bases; unmatched junction nucleotides: 14. CDR1 and CDR2 from the germline V gene are SGHDT and YYEEEE. The full variable domain, in which reference TRBV5-6 and TRBJ1-1 provide the parts outside the CDR3, is DAGVTQSPTHLIKTRGQQVTLRCSPKSGHDTVSWYQQALGQGPQFIFQYYEEEERQRGNFPDRFSGHQFPNYSSELNVNALLLGDSALYLCASSPGGGDRSAFFGQGTRLTVV.

V gene TRBV7-2 combines with J gene TRBJ2-1; no clear D gene. CDR3 length: 14 residues. V lost 5 bases and J lost 0, with 8 bases in between. Germline CDR1 is SGHTA and CDR2 is FQGNSA. CDR3: CASSRSGSYNEQFF. The CDR3, as DNA: TGTGCCAGCAGCAGGAGTGGCTCCTACAATGAGCAGTTCTTC.